Below are 7 T cell receptor beta chains sequenced from a single sample in a study of T cell repertoires in ileal Crohn's disease. Sequenced by immunoSEQ multiplex PCR; TCRdb stores in-frame clones only, minus some. The repertoire includes over 14,000 clones, about 80% of them detected once, and 4.2% sits in the top ten. Sequenced input: ileal tissue. Receptors were obtained from an adult with Crohn's disease.

This chain uses TRBV29-1 with TRBJ2-7, with 7 nucleotides matching TRBD1. Trimming took 4 bases from V and 5 from J; bases not matched to a gene: 2. CDR3 length: 11 amino acids. Germline V gene data show CDR1 as SQVTM and CDR2 as ANQGSEA. This chain's CDR3 is CSVVTGNEQYV. The CDR3 DNA follows: TGCAGCGTTGTGACAGGGAACGAGCAGTACGTC.

The rearrangement joins TRBV5-6 to TRBJ1-2; TRBD1 aligns across 7 bases. The germline CDR1 and CDR2 sequences are SGHDT and YYEEEE. CDR3 length: 15 residues. J lost 8 bases, V lost 4 bases, and 14 bases had no gene match. CDR3 DNA sequence: TGTGCCAGCAGCCTCGGGACAGTAGTACTTCGGGGCTACACCTTC. Translating it yields CASSLGTVVLRGYTF.

The chain links TRBV10-2 to TRBJ2-2; 10 bases map to TRBD2. The length of the CDR3 is 15 residues. Germline values: CDR1 WSHSY, CDR2 SAAADI. Trimming removed 3 bases from V and 9 bases from J; junction bases left unmatched: 7. The CDR3 nucleotides are TGCGCCAGCAGTGATACAGCGGGGGGGCCCAGGGAGCTGTTTTTT. This gives the protein CASSDTAGGPRELFF.

J is TRBJ2-2 and V is TRBV7-2; 15 bases agree with TRBD2. Germline trimming cut 1 base from V and 6 bases from J; bases unmatched to any gene: 9. Germline V gene data show CDR1 as SGHTA and CDR2 as FQGNSA. This CDR3 region has 19 residues. CDR3 bases: TGTGCCAGCAGCTTAGTGTTTGCTGGACTAGCGGGAGGGCCCGGGGAGCTGTTTTTT. This codes for CASSLVFAGLAGGPGELFF.

The V call is TRBV27, the J call TRBJ2-2, with TRBD2 matching 9 bases. The germline V gene encodes CDR1 MNHEY and CDR2 SMNVEV (reference sequence). V trimming: 0 bases; J trimming: 7 bases; junction bases outside the gene matches: 6. The CDR3 runs to 16 residues. The CDR3 DNA reads as TGTGCCAGCAGTTTATCAGGCGGGAGGGCCATCGGGGAGCTGTTTTTT. Translation: CASSLSGGRAIGELFF.

The genes are TRBV7-8 and TRBJ2-1; tentative D call: TRBD2 (6 bases). V was pared by 5 bases and J by 6 bases, with 23 bases between. CDR1 is SGHVS and CDR2 is FQNEAQ in the germline V gene. This CDR3 is 17 amino acids long. Here the CDR3 DNA reads TGTGCCAGCAGCCCCGGCGGCGGGCGGGGAGCCGGCAATGAGCAGTTCTTC. This codes for CASSPGGGRGAGNEQFF. Variable domain in full (rest from reference TRBV7-8 and TRBJ2-1): GAGVSQSPRYKVAKRGQDVALRCDPISGHVSLFWYQQALGQGPEFLTYFQNEAQLDKSGLPSDRFFAERPEGSVSTLKIQRTQQEDSAVYLCASSPGGGRGAGNEQFFGPGTRLTVL.

The genes are TRBV6-4 and TRBJ2-3; tentatively, D is TRBD2 (5 bases). The CDR3 is made up of 13 amino acids. Per the germline V gene, CDR1 is MRHNA and CDR2 is SNTAGT. Between the trimmed V and J ends, which lost 2 bases and 6 bases, there was a span of 9 bases. The CDR3 DNA reads as TGTGCCAGCAGTGACGTGGGAGAGGATACGCAGTATTTT. It codes for CASSDVGEDTQYF.